This TCR beta chain was sequenced for a study of blood T cell repertoires in COVID-19. Across the whole study: COVID-19 samples from acute and convalescent phases originated in the United States, Italy and Spain. PBMCs, B-cell-depleted T cells, or T cells were the source of the cDNA or gDNA that made up the material.

Original handling: It was from reference gene primer amplification that nucleated cell counts were estimated. Profiled with immunoSEQ multiplex PCR; TCRdb holds only in-frame clones, not every one. The DNA gave D and trimming, while V, J and clone size come from that table. This sample carries more than 200,000 clones, roughly 84% of them seen once, and the ten largest clones take 4.2%. This CDR3 comprises 17 residues. Germline V lookup: CDR1 SGHNT, CDR2 YENEEA. V lost 1 base and J lost 8, with 21 bases in between. This TCR was recovered from a man in his 60s with acute or convalescent COVID-19. The chain combines TRBV11-3 with TRBJ1-5; TRBD1 might be the D (6 bases). The specimen sequenced was peripheral blood. The CDR3 region is CASSLVVDRPARKPQHF. The CDR3 bases are TGTGCCAGCAGCTTAGTGGTTGACAGGCCCGCGAGAAAGCCCCAGCATTTT.